This T cell receptor (beta chain) was recovered during a study of cytomegalovirus exposure and HLA in healthy donors. V was pared by 4 bases and J by 6 bases, with 13 bases between. The CDR3 contains 13 residues. CDR1 SGDLS and CDR2 YYNGEE come from the germline V gene. The PCR contained 60 Vbeta and 13 Jbeta primers. TCRdb keeps only in-frame clones here, not all; method: immunoSEQ multiplex PCR. Among approximately 92,000 clones listed, 60% to 80% were seen once. Study-level findings and limits: An analysis was carried out at a later point. It showed that HLA-associated TCR beta chains were more clonally expanded than equally common non-associated chains. Roughly even sequencing depth across donors was the assumption behind the presence/absence analyses. Most TCR sequences showed up rarely, but some public TCRs showed up in many donors. Based on reports, TCR beta sequences accurately predicted HLA-A and HLA-B alleles for most subjects.

A word on this clone: The antigen remains unidentified.

The chain carries TRBV9 and TRBJ1-1, with D perhaps matching TRBD1 (5 bases). The source is a man in his fifties or sixties in good health and CMV-seropositive. Sequencing was carried out using PBMCs. The CDR3 DNA reads as TGTGCCAGCAGCTTCACAGGAGGGCCTGAAGCTTTCTTT. Protein product: CASSFTGGPEAFF.